The clone carrying this T cell receptor (beta chain) occurred a few times. Its antigen is currently unknown. The data stem from a study of vaccination and CD4 T cells after COVID-19. About the study: Samples were taken after vaccination, a median of roughly 70 days after dose two, with a range of 14 to 241. Researchers treated cells with overlapping spike peptides taken from SARS-CoV-2, HCoV-NL63, HCoV-OC43 and HCoV-229E. Control cultures were supplied with a CEFX pool, an HIV-1 Nef pool, or no peptide at all.

In germline, CDR1 is MNHNS, CDR2 SASEGT. There are 13 residues in the CDR3. Between the trimmed V and J ends, which lost 7 bases and 0 bases, there was a span of 9 bases. With the Oncomine TCR Beta short-read assay, DNA from cultured CD4+ T cells was sequenced. One entry per CDR3 protein results from TCRdb running MiXCR on the PCR reads. This table holds over 15,000 distinct CDR3 sequences, approximately 52% found once. This sample's treatment: approximately 11-day PBMC culture with coronavirus spike peptide pools or control peptides (ViraFEST assay). Half-medium changes with fresh IL-2 medium occurred on days 3 and 7.

The V and J genes are TRBV6-1 and TRBJ1-1, with unresolved D. The TCR comes from a human donor who had recovered from COVID-19. Material for sequencing was CD4+ T cells from blood, cultured in vitro. The CDR3 DNA reads TGTGCCAGCAAGAATCCTATGAACACTGAAGCTTTCTTT. Translated: CASKNPMNTEAFF.